This T cell receptor beta chain stems from a study of blood T cells in healthy people across ages. Sample-barcoded 5' priming and a J-beta primer mix drove a second PCR of roughly 7 to 11 cycles. TCRdb re-derived calls from the 5' RACE reads in MiXCR, one entry per CDR3 protein. The table has roughly 700,000 distinct CDR3 sequences, around 48% seen once. This clonotype was found a few times. Isolating PBMCs gave at least 7 million of these cells per sample. A minimum of 5.5 micrograms of total RNA was extracted per sample. CDR3 size: 15 residues. V shed 5 bases, J shed 8 bases, and the junction held 9 bases outside the gene matches. Per germline, CDR1 SGHTA and CDR2 FQGNSA.

The chain links TRBV7-2 to TRBJ1-4; TRBD1 agrees at 9 bases. This clonotype originated in a woman in her sixties or seventies in good health. Sequenced material: blood. DNA for the CDR3: TGTGCCAGCAGCCCGGGACAGGGTTCAGGAGAAAAACTGTTTTTT. The encoded protein is CASSPGQGSGEKLFF.